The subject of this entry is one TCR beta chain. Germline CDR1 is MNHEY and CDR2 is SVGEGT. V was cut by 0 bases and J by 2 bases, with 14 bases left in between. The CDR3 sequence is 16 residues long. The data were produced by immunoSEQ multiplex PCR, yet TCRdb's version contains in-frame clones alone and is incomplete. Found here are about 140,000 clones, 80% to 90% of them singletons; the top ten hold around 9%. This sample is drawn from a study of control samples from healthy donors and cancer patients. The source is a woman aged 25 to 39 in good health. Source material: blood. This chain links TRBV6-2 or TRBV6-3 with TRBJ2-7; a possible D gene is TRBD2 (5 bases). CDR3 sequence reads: CASSYSRLSIAYEQYF. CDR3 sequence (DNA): TGTGCCAGCAGTTACTCCCGACTAAGTATAGCCTACGAGCAGTACTTC.